This T cell receptor (beta chain) is from a study of beta chain features in type 1 diabetes. Study-wide points: In all four CD4+ subsets, TCRB CDR3 length was significantly, moderately reduced in type 1 diabetes. A PCR bias possibly favoring shorter templates would apply equally to patients and controls.

Markers CD45RO/CCR7/CD25/CD127/CD95/CD27 served to sort CD4+ naive, central memory, regulatory and stem cell-like memory cells. V lost 6 bases to trimming and J lost 3 bases; unmatched junction nucleotides: 10. Germline V CDR1 and CDR2: SQVTM, ANQGSEA. There are 15 residues in the CDR3. Expressed TCRB transcripts were sequenced, since all the RNA that had been isolated was reverse transcribed. Some 3.6 million reads was the average for naive, central memory and regulatory T cell samples. This table comes from immunoSEQ multiplex PCR, and its TCRdb copy is limited to in-frame clones, with some not included. The table lists fewer than 450,000 clones, about 13% of them singletons. On this clone itself: Its antigen remains unidentified.

The chain uses TRBV29-1 and TRBJ2-1; 8 bases are a match to TRBD2. The receptor comes from a woman between 18 and 29 years old with type 1 diabetes. The sample taken for sequencing was naive CD4+ T cells from blood. This CDR3 is CSVDHGAGVYNEQFF. For the CDR3, the DNA is TGCAGCGTAGATCACGGAGCGGGAGTCTACAATGAGCAGTTCTTC.